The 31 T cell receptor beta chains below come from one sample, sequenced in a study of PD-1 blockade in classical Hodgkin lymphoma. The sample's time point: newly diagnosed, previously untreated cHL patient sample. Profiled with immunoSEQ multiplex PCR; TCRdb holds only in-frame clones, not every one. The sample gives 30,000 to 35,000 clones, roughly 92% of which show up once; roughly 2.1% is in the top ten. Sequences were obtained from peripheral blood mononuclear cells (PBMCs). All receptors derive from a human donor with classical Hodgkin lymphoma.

CDR3 region: CASSPLSGHTDTQYF. The DNA for the CDR3 is TGTGCCAGCAGCCCACTGAGCGGCCACACAGATACGCAGTATTTT. The chain is built from TRBV5-8 and TRBJ2-3, with TRBD2 as a possible D gene (5 bases). Germline V CDR1 and CDR2: SGHTS, YDEGEE. The V end was cut by 4 bases, the J end by 2 bases, with 14 bases between. This CDR3 has 15 residues.

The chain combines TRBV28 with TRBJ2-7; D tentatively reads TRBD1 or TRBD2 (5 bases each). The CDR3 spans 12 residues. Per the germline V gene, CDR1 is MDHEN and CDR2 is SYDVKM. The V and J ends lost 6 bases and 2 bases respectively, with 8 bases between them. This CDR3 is CASRGEAYEQYF. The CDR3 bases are TGTGCCAGCAGGGGGGAAGCCTACGAGCAGTACTTC.

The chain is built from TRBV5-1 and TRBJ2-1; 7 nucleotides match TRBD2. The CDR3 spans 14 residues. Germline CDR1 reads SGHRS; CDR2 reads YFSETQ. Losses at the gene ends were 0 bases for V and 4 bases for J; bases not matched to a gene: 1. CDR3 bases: TGCGCCAGCAGCTTGGAACTAGCGTACAATGAGCAGTTCTTC. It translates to CASSLELAYNEQFF.

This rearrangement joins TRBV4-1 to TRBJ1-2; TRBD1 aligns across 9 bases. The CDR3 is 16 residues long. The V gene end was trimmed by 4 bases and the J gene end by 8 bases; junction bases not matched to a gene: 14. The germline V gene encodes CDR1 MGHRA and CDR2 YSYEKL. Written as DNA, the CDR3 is TGCGCCAGCAGCCCGTACCAGGGACAGGGAGAAGACGGCTACACCTTC. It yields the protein CASSPYQGQGEDGYTF.

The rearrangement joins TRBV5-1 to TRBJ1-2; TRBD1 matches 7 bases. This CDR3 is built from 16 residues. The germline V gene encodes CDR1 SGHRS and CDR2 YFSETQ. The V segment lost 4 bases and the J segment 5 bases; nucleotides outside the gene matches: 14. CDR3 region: CASSTGQVFTPYGYTF. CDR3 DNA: TGCGCCAGCAGCACTGGACAGGTCTTCACACCTTATGGCTACACCTTC. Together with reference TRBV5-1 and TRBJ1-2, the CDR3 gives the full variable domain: KAGVTQTPRYLIKTRGQQVTLSCSPISGHRSVSWYQQTPGQGLQFLFEYFSETQRNKGNFPGRFSGRQFSNSRSEMNVSTLELGDSALYLCASSTGQVFTPYGYTFGSGTRLTVV.

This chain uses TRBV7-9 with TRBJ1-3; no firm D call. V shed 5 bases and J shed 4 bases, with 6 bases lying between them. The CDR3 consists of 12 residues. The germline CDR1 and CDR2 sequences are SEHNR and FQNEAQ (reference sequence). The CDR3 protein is CASSIGGNTIYF. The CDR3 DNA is TGTGCCAGCAGCATAGGAGGAAACACCATATATTTT.

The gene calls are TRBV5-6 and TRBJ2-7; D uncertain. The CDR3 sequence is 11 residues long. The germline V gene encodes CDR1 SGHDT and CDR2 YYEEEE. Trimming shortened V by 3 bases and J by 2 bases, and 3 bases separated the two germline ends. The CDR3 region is CASSSTYEQYF. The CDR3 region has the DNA TGTGCCAGCAGCTCCACCTACGAGCAGTACTTC. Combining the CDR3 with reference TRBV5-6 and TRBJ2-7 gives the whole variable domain DAGVTQSPTHLIKTRGQQVTLRCSPKSGHDTVSWYQQALGQGPQFIFQYYEEEERQRGNFPDRFSGHQFPNYSSELNVNALLLGDSALYLCASSSTYEQYFGPGTRLTVT.

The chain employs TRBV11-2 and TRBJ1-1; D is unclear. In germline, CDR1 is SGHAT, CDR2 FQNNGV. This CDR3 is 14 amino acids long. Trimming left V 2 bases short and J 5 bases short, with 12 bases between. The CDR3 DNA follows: TGTGCCAGCAGCTTAAAAGGCTCGGGGACTGAAGCTTTCTTT. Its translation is CASSLKGSGTEAFF.

The CDR3 region has the DNA TGTGCCAGTAGTATTAGGGAGTACACCGGGGAGCTGTTTTTT. It encodes CASSIREYTGELFF. This sequence joins TRBV19 and TRBJ2-2, with D possibly being TRBD2 (5 bases). The V gene's germline CDR1 is LNHDA and CDR2 SQIVND (reference sequence). V dropped 3 bases and J dropped 3 bases, with 8 bases sitting between them. The CDR3 runs 14 residues.

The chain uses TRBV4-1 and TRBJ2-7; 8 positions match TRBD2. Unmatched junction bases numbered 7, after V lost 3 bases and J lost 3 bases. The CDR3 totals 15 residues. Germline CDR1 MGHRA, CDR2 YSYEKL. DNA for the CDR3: TGCGCCAGCAGCCAGGTATTGACTAGCGACTACGAGCAGTACTTC. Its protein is CASSQVLTSDYEQYF.

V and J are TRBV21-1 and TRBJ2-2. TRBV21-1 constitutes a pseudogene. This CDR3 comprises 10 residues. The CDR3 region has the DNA TGTGCCAGGGTTACCGGGGAGCTGTTTTTT. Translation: CARVTGELFF.

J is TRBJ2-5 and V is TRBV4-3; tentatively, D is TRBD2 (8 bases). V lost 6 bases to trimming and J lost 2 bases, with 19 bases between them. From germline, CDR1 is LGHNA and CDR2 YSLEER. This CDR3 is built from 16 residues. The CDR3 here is CASSKGAGGVQETQYF. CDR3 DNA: TGCGCCAGCAGTAAGGGGGCGGGGGGAGTACAAGAGACCCAGTACTTC.

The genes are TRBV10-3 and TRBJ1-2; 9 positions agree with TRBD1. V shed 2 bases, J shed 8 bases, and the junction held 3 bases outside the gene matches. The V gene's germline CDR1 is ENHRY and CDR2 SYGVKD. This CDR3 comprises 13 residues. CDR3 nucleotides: TGTGCCATCAGTGAGCGGGACAGGGACGGCTACACCTTC. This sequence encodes CAISERDRDGYTF.

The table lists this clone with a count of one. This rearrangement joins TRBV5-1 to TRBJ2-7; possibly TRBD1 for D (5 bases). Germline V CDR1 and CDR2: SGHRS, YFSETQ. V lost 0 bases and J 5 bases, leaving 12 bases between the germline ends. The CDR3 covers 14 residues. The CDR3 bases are TGCGCCAGCAGCTTGGACAGGATCCAGGACGAGCAGTACTTC. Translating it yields CASSLDRIQDEQYF.

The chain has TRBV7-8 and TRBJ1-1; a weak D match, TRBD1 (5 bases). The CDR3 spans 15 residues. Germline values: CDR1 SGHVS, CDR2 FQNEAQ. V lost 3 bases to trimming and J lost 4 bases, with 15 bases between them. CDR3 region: CASSLAWAGSTEAFF. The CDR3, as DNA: TGTGCCAGCAGCTTGGCCTGGGCAGGGAGCACTGAAGCTTTCTTT. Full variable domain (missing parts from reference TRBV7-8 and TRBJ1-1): GAGVSQSPRYKVAKRGQDVALRCDPISGHVSLFWYQQALGQGPEFLTYFQNEAQLDKSGLPSDRFFAERPEGSVSTLKIQRTQQEDSAVYLCASSLAWAGSTEAFFGQGTRLTVV.

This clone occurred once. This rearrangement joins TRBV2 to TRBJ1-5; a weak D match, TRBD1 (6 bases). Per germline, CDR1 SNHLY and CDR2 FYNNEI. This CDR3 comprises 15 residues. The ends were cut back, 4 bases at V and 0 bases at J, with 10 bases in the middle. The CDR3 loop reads CASSGQAYSNQPQHF. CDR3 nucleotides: TGTGCCAGCAGTGGACAGGCCTATAGCAATCAGCCCCAGCATTTT.

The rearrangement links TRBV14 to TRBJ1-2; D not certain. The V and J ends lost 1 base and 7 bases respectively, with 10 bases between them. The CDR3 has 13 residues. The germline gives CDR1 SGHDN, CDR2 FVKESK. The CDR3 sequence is CASSQVSRVGYTF. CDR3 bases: TGTGCCAGCAGCCAAGTCAGTAGGGTTGGCTACACCTTC.

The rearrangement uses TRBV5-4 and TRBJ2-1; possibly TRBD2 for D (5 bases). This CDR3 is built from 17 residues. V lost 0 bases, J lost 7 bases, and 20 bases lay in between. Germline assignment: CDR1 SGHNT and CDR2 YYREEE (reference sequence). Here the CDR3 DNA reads TGTGCCAGCAGCTTGGCACGAGTGAGAACGCCGGGGAATGAGCAGTTCTTC. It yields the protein CASSLARVRTPGNEQFF.

CDR3 region: CASSRGGARSTDTQYF. The CDR3 bases are TGTGCCAGTAGTCGCGGGGGGGCGCGTAGCACAGATACGCAGTATTTT. The V gene is TRBV19, the J gene TRBJ2-3, with 9 positions matching TRBD2. V dropped 5 bases and J dropped 0; count of bases not matched to a gene: 6. Germline values: CDR1 LNHDA, CDR2 SQIVND (reference sequence). The CDR3 extends over 16 amino acids.

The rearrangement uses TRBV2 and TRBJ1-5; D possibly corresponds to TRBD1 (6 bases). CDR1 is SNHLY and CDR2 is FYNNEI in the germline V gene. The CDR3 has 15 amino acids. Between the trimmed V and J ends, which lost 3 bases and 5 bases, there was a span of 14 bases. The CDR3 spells CASSEWEDSHQPQHF. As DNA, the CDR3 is TGTGCCAGCAGTGAGTGGGAGGACAGTCATCAGCCCCAGCATTTT.

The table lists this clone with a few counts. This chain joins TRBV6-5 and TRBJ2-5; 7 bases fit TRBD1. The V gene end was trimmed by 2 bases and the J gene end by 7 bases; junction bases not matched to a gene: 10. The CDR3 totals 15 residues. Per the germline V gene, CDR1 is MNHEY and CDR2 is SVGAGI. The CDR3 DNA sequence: TGTGCCAGCAGTTACCCGGACAGGTCAGGGGGGACCCAGTACTTC. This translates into CASSYPDRSGGTQYF.

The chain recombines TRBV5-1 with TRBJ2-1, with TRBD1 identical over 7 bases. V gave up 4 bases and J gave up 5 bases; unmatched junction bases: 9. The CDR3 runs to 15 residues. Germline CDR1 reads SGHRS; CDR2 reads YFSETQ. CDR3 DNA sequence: TGCGCCAGCAGCCCGGGACAGAATTACCACAATGAGCAGTTCTTC. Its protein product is CASSPGQNYHNEQFF.

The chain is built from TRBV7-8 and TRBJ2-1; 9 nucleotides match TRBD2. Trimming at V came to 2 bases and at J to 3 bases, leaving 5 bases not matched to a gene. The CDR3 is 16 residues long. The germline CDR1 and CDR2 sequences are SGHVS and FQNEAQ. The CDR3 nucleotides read TGTGCCAGCAGCTTACAACGGCGGGGGGGCTACAATGAGCAGTTCTTC. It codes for CASSLQRRGGYNEQFF.

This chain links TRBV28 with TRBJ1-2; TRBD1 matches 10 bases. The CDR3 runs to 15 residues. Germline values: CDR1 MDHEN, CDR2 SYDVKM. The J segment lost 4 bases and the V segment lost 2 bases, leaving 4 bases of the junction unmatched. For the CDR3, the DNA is TGTGCCAGCAGTTTAGGGACAGGGGCCTTCTATGGCTACACCTTC. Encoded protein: CASSLGTGAFYGYTF.

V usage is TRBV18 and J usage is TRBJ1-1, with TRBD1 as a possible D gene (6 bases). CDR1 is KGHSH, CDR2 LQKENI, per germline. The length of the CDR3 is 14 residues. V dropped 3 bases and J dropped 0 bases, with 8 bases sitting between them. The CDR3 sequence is CASSPDRLNTEAFF. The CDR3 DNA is TGTGCCAGCTCACCCGACAGGCTGAACACTGAAGCTTTCTTT.

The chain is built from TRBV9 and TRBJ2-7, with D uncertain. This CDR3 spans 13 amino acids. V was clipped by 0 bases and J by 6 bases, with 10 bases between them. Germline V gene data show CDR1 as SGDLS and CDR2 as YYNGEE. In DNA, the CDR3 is TGTGCCAGCAGCGTAGGTGGAACGGGCGAGCAGTACTTC. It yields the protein CASSVGGTGEQYF.

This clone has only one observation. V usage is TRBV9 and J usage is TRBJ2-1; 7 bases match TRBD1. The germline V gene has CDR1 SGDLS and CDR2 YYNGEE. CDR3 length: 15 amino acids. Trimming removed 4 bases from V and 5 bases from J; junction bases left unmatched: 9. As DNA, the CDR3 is TGTGCCAGCAGCCCAACAGGGGACGACGACAATGAGCAGTTCTTC. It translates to CASSPTGDDDNEQFF.

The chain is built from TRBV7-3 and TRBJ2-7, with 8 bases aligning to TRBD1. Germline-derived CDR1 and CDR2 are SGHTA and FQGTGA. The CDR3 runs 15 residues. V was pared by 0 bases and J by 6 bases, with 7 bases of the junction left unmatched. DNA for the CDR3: TGTGCCAGCAGCTTAACGCCAGGGGGCGCGACCGAGCAGTACTTC. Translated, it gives CASSLTPGGATEQYF.

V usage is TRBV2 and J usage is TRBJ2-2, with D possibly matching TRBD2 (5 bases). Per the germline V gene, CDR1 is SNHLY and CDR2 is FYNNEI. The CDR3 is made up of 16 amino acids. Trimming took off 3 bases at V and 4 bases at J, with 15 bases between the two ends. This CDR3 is CASSDLLFGITGELFF. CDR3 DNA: TGTGCCAGCAGTGATTTATTGTTCGGGATCACCGGGGAGCTGTTTTTT.

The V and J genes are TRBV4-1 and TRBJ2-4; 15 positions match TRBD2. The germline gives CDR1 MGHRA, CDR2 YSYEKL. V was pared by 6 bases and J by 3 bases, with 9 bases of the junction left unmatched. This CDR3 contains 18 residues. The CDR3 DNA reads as TGCGCCAGCAGTCGAGGACTAGCGGGAGGGCGAGTCAAAAACATTCAGTACTTC. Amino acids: CASSRGLAGGRVKNIQYF.

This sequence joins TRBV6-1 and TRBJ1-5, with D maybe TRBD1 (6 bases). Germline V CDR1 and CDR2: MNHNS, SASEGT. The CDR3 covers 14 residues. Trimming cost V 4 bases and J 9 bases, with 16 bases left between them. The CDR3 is CASSVGQNLRPQHF. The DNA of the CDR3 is TGTGCCAGCAGTGTTGGACAGAATTTGAGGCCCCAGCATTTT.